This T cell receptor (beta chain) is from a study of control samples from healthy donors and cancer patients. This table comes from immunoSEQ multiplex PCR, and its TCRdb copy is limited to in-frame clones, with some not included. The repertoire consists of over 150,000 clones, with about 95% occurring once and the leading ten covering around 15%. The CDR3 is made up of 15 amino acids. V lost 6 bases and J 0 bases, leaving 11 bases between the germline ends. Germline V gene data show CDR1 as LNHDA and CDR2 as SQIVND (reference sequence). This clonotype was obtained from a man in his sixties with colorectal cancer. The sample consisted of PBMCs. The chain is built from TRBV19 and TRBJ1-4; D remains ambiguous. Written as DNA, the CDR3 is TGTGCCAGTAGAGCCCCCGGGGCAACTAATGAAAAACTGTTTTTT. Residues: CASRAPGATNEKLFF.